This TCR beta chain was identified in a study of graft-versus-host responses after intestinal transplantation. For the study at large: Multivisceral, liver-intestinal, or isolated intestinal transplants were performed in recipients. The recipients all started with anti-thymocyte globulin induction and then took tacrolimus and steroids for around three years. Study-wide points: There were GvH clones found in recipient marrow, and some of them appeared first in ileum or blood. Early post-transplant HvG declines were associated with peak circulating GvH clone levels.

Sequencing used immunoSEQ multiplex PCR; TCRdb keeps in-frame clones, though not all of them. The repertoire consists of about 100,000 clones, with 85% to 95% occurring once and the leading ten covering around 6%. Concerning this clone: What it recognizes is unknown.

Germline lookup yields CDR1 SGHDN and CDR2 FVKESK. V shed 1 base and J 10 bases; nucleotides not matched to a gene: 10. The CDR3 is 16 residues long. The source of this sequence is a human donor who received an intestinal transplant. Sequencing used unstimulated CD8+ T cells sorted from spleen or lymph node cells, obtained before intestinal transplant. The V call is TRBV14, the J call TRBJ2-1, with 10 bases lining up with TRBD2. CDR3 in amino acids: CASSQGVRLAGEEQFF. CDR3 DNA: TGTGCCAGCAGCCAAGGGGTTCGGCTAGCGGGGGAGGAGCAGTTCTTC.